This TCR beta chain was captured in a study of cytomegalovirus exposure and HLA in healthy donors listed by TCRdb under 2017. With respect to the entire study: An earlier analysis of several hundred of the donors reported approximately 260 Gb of sequence data and 117 million unique TCR beta sequences obtained from about 170 million T cells. Approximately 300 gigabases of sequencing data and approximately 84 million unique TCR sequences were included in an early release covering around 650 HLA-typed donors. Among the roughly 400 genotyped donors, around 79% belonged to the genetic ancestry cluster associated with self-reported Caucasian donors. The aim of the study was to test whether cataloging public T cell receptors could identify signatures of past pathogen exposure. Using immunosequencing, the study profiled T cell repertoires from around 670 subjects and related those repertoires to cytomegalovirus serostatus. A separate validation cohort of some 130 different subjects was used in addition to the roughly 640-subject first cohort. To predict cytomegalovirus infection status, the study brought together high-throughput TCR immunosequencing, statistical association of individual TCRs with disease status, and machine learning. To study patterns of TCR occurrence, a later analysis re-analyzed previously published TCR beta repertoires from 600 to 750 donors and added high-resolution HLA genotyping. Rather than using new phenotypic data, the later analysis identified candidate immune exposures from TCR beta sequences and from how often those sequences occurred across donors. In an earlier analysis of 500 to 650 of the donors, high-throughput TCR beta sequencing was used to judge whether each TCR beta V gene segment behaved as functional or pseudogenic. Alongside the repertoire data, information on donor age, sex, ethnicity and CMV serostatus was compiled. A later genetic analysis took genome-wide SNP genotypes for about 65% of the 666 donors and used that subset as a discovery cohort. All discovery cohort repertoires had been generated using a single sequencing platform. HLA typing covered class I and class II loci at four-digit resolution. Typing coverage varied by locus: roughly 620-640 donors for A, B, C, DRB1 and DQB1; some 520 for DQA1; more than 600 for DPA1; 400 to 480 for DPB1. Five DR-DQ haplotypes were treated as single units for association and clustering because of strong linkage in the cohort. Across some 400 genotyped donors of the cohort, an average of roughly 250,000 unique TCR beta nucleotide sequences per donor were sequenced, and around 20% of those sequences were non-productive.

Points the paper makes about the study in general: When HLA alleles, especially DR and DQ, strongly co-occurred, TCR associations were difficult to assign to individual alleles. In a later genetic analysis, a missense DCLRE1C variant was associated with V-gene and J-gene trimming of TCR beta chains, and the association was replicated in an independent cohort. In a later analysis, HLA-associated TCR beta chains were found to be more clonally expanded and to have lower generation probabilities than equally common non-associated chains. Some IMGT-functional V segments, including TRBV6-2 and TRBV6-3, could not be distinguished by the 87-base-pair reads and were therefore excluded. Correlated functional status among segregating V segments might be attributable to linkage disequilibrium, but an unknown experimental factor could not be ruled out. A total of 164 TCR beta chains were listed by the study as associated with cytomegalovirus. According to a later analysis, most CMV-associated TCR beta chains appeared to be HLA-restricted, and the HLA associations seemed to be driven largely by CMV exposure. In this cohort, only TCR beta chains were sequenced, and detectable features were limited by the absence of alpha or paired-chain data. In a later analysis, the rate of TCR association differed among HLA loci, with DRB1 alleles having the most associated TCRs and HLA-C alleles having the fewest. Specific HLA alleles were associated with over 15,000 TCR beta sequences at a false discovery rate of 0.05 in a later analysis. CMV serostatus was the only immune exposure information available for the cohort. A few of the identified cytomegalovirus-associated TCR beta chains were confirmed in vitro to be specific for cytomegalovirus antigens. Because counts were too low, roughly 18 rarely observed V segments, including chromosome 9 orphons, were left out of the earlier analysis of about 620 of the donors. Compared with the approximately 720-donor mean, donors in an Asian-associated ancestry cluster had fewer N-insertions in productive TCRs, according to a later genetic analysis. In an earlier analysis of some 500 of the donors, most TCR beta V segments were observed in productive rearrangements about 90% or about 30% of the time, broadly matching IMGT annotations. Because HLA typing was missing for some donors at each locus, association tests included only the typed subset. A cluster of highly shared sequence variants was judged likely to represent a technical artifact of the sequencing pipeline. According to a later analysis, parvovirus B19, influenza, CMV and Epstein-Barr virus appeared linked to several top co-occurrence clusters. The classifier was reported to diagnose cytomegalovirus status with high specificity and sensitivity in both the original and validation cohorts. Presence/absence analyses assumed roughly uniform sequencing depth across donors, an assumption that may not hold. The authors suggested that the approach could potentially be generalized to other disease states and immunological phenotypes. A further reported finding was that TCR beta sequences accurately predicted the HLA-A and HLA-B alleles for most subjects in the first cohort. Across donors, most TCR sequences were observed very rarely, whereas some public TCRs were present in many individuals.

Library preparation employed the immunoSEQ multiplex PCR assay. The multiplex PCR relied on a mix of 60 forward primers for TCR Vbeta segments and 13 reverse primers for TCR Jbeta segments. The CDR3 region of rearranged TCR beta genes was amplified from genomic DNA with a multiplex PCR assay. On the Illumina HiSeq System, the amplified TCR beta libraries were sequenced as 87-base-pair reads. The study's processing was this. Across the 670 or so repertoires, a later analysis counted some 80 million unique TCR beta chains, 9 million to 14 million of which were shared by at least two donors. A nearest-neighbor algorithm error-corrected the raw reads and collapsed the reads into unique sequences, merging closely related sequences to remove PCR and sequencing errors. V, D and J gene segments were assigned by aligning CDR3 sequences to IMGT reference sequences. For a sequence to be retained, a match of at least six nucleotides was required to both a V gene segment and a J gene segment. Rearrangements were called productive when the CDR3 lacked stop codons and stayed in frame with V and J; all others were non-productive. Following IMGT convention, CDR3 was defined as the stretch from the second conserved V-encoded cysteine to the conserved J-encoded phenylalanine. Sequences without an unambiguous match to a single V gene segment were excluded from the earlier analysis of about 640 of the donors. In an earlier analysis of approximately 610 of the donors, V segments were called functional above 56.7% productive rearrangements and were called segregating when the between-donor standard deviation exceeded 5%. A statistical classification framework was built to diagnose cytomegalovirus status from the catalog of TCR beta chain sequences. A later analysis assigned V and J genes by comparing TCR nucleotide sequences with IMGT/GENE-DB human TR gene sequences. The TCRdist pipeline was used in a later analysis to assign CDR3 sequences and most-parsimonious VDJ recombination scenarios. In a later analysis, each TCR beta chain was defined by its CDR3 amino acid sequence together with its V-gene family, and reads without a unique V-gene family were excluded. To address suspected cross-contamination and a sequencing artifact, a later analysis removed roughly 580 highly shared, low-generation-probability nucleotide sequences. A later analysis calculated a clonal expansion index for each public chain from normalized within-repertoire ranks of inferred template counts. A later analysis computed generation probabilities with a VDJ recombination model fitted to out-of-frame rearrangements, and checked the results against IGoR. Hypergeometric tests were used in a later analysis to score TCR-TCR, TCR-HLA and TCR-CMV co-occurrence, with a repertoire-size bias correction applied to the TCR pairs. To estimate false discovery rates, a later analysis permuted the HLA or CMV assignments 20 times. A later analysis grouped co-occurring TCRs with DBSCAN, adding TCRdist sequence similarity when clustering within HLA-allele-positive subsets. Repertoires with fewer than 30,000 or more than 120,000 public chains were left out of co-occurrence clustering, as were five repertoires with anomalous nucleotide sharing. TCRdb's version of the immuneACCESS table is confined to in-frame rearrangements and falls short of the full clone set. An unresolved V gene accounts for under half of the shortfall where checked; the remainder is of unknown origin. V and J calls and clone size come straight from that table; D and trimming were deduced from the DNA. This sample lists 150,000 to 200,000 clones; around 85% were detected once. Approximately 8.5% of the sample belongs to the ten largest clones.

With regard to this clone: No antigen is known for it. No base qualities exist here, and no much larger clone lies one base off it.

In total, 500 to 700 healthy bone marrow donors made up the cohort. At the time of sampling, all cohort members were nominally healthy, though unrecorded immune exposures were likely present. The donor tested CMV seropositive and was one of the 289 seropositive cohort members. Each donor provided a peripheral blood sample, and peripheral blood mononuclear cells were used for TCR beta sequencing. Genomic DNA was extracted from the blood cell samples with the Qiagen DNeasy Blood Extraction Kit. V is reduced by 4 bases and J by 3 bases, leaving a spacing of 16 bases between them. From the cysteine through the phenylalanine, the CDR3 covers 15 amino acids. The entry retains the CDR3 DNA only, 45 bases that are in frame from base 1. For CDR1 and CDR2, the germline V gene (reference sequence) lists SGHNT and YYREEE.

The sample consisted of PBMCs. The TCR sequence derives from a man aged 18 to 29 in good health and CMV-seropositive. The chain is encoded by TRBV5-4 joined to TRBJ2-5, with TRBD1 perhaps the D gene, on 6 matching bases. In nucleotides, the sequence is TGTGCCAGCAGCAGCGCCCCGACAGGCGAAGAGACCCAGTACTTC. The resulting protein is CASSSAPTGEETQYF.